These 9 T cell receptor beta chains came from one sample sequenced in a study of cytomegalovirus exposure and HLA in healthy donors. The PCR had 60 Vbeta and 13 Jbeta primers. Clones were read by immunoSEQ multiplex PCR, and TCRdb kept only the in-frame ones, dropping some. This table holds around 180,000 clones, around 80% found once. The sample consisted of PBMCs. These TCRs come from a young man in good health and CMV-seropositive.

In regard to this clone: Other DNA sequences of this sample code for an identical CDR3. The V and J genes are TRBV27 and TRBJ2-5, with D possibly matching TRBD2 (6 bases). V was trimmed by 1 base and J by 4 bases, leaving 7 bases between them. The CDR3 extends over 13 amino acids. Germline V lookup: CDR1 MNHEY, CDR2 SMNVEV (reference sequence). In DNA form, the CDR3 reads TGTGCCAGCAGTTTATTGGGGGGAGAGACCCAGTACTTC. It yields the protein CASSLLGGETQYF.

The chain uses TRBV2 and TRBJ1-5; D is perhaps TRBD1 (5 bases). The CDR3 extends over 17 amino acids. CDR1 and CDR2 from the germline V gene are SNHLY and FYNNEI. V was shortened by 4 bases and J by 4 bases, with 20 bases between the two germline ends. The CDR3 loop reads CASSVSGRRARNQPQHF. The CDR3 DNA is TGTGCCAGCAGTGTATCAGGGCGTCGAGCAAGGAATCAGCCCCAGCATTTT.

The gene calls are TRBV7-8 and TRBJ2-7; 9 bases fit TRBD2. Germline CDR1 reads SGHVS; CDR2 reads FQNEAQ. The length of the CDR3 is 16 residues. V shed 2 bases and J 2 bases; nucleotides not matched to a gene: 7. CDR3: CASSLRGGRAPYEQYF. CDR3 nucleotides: TGTGCCAGCAGCTTAAGGGGCGGGAGGGCCCCCTACGAGCAGTACTTC.

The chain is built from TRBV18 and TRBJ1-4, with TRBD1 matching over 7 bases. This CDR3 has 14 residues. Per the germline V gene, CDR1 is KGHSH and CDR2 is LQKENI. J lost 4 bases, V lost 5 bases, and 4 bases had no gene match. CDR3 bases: TGTGCCAGCTCATCCGGGACAGATAATGAAAAACTGTTTTTT. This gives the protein CASSSGTDNEKLFF.

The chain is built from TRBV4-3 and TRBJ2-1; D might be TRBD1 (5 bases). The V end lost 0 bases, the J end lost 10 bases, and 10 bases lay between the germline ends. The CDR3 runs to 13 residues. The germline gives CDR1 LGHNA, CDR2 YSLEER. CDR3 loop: CASSQESGREQFF. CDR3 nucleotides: TGCGCCAGCAGCCAAGAGTCAGGGCGAGAGCAGTTCTTC.

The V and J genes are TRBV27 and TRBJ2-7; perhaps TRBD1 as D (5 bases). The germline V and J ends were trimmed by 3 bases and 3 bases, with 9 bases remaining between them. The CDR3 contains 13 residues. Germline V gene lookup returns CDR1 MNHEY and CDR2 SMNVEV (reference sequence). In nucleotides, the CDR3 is TGTGCCAGCAGTTTTAGGGGTGACTACGAGCAGTACTTC. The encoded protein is CASSFRGDYEQYF.

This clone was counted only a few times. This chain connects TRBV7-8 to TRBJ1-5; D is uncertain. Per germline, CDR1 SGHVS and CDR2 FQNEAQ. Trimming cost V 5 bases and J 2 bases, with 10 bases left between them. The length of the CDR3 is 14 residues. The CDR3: CASSPVEGNQPQHF. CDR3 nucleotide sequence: TGTGCCAGCAGCCCCGTTGAGGGCAATCAGCCCCAGCATTTT.

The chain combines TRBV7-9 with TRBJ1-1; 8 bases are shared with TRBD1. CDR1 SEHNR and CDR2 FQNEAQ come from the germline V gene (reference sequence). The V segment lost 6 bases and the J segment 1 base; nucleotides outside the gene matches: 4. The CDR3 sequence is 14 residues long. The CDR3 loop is CASRQGVRNTEAFF. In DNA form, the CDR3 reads TGTGCCAGCAGACAGGGGGTTCGGAACACTGAAGCTTTCTTT. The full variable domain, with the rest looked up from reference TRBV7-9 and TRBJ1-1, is DTGVSQNPRHKITKRGQNVTFRCDPISEHNRLYWYRQTLGQGPEFLTYFQNEAQLEKSRLLSDRFSAERPKGSFSTLEIQRTEQGDSAMYLCASRQGVRNTEAFFGQGTRLTVV.

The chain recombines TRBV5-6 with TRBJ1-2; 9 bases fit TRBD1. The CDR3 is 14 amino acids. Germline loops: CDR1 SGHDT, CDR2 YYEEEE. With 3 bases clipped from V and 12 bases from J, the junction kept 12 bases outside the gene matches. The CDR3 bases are TGTGCCAGCAGCTCCTCGCGGGGACAGGGCCCTAACACCTTC. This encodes CASSSSRGQGPNTF.